The T cell receptor (beta chain) under discussion was sequenced for a study of T cell therapy after organ transplantation. Across the study: T cells were expanded 2 to 3 weeks with 30 CMV class I/II epitopes. Blood for the long-term post-therapy sample came 20 to 29 weeks after therapy.

Germline V lookup: CDR1 MNHNY, CDR2 SVGAGI (reference sequence). This CDR3 comprises 14 residues. Trimming took off 4 bases at V and 1 base at J, with 8 bases between the two ends. In the case of this clone: Its matching antigen is unknown.

Study-level findings and limits: Lower pretherapy CD8 clonality went with larger post-therapy fold change.

Time point noted: 20-29 weeks after completion of therapy. The assay was immunoSEQ multiplex PCR, and TCRdb's table has in-frame clones only and misses some. This sample carries about 18,000 clones, approximately 85% of them seen once, and the ten largest clones take 30% to 35%. Sample: CD8+ T cells from blood, taken after autologous CMV-specific T cell therapy. The clonotype was recovered from a human patient who had received a solid organ transplant and had CMV disease. The T cells may partly be graft donor cells. The J gene is TRBJ2-1, the V gene TRBV6-6; D gene unclear. As DNA, the CDR3 is TGTGCCAGCAGTTTAGGCGGTTCCTACAATGAGCAGTTCTTC. It specifies CASSLGGSYNEQFF.